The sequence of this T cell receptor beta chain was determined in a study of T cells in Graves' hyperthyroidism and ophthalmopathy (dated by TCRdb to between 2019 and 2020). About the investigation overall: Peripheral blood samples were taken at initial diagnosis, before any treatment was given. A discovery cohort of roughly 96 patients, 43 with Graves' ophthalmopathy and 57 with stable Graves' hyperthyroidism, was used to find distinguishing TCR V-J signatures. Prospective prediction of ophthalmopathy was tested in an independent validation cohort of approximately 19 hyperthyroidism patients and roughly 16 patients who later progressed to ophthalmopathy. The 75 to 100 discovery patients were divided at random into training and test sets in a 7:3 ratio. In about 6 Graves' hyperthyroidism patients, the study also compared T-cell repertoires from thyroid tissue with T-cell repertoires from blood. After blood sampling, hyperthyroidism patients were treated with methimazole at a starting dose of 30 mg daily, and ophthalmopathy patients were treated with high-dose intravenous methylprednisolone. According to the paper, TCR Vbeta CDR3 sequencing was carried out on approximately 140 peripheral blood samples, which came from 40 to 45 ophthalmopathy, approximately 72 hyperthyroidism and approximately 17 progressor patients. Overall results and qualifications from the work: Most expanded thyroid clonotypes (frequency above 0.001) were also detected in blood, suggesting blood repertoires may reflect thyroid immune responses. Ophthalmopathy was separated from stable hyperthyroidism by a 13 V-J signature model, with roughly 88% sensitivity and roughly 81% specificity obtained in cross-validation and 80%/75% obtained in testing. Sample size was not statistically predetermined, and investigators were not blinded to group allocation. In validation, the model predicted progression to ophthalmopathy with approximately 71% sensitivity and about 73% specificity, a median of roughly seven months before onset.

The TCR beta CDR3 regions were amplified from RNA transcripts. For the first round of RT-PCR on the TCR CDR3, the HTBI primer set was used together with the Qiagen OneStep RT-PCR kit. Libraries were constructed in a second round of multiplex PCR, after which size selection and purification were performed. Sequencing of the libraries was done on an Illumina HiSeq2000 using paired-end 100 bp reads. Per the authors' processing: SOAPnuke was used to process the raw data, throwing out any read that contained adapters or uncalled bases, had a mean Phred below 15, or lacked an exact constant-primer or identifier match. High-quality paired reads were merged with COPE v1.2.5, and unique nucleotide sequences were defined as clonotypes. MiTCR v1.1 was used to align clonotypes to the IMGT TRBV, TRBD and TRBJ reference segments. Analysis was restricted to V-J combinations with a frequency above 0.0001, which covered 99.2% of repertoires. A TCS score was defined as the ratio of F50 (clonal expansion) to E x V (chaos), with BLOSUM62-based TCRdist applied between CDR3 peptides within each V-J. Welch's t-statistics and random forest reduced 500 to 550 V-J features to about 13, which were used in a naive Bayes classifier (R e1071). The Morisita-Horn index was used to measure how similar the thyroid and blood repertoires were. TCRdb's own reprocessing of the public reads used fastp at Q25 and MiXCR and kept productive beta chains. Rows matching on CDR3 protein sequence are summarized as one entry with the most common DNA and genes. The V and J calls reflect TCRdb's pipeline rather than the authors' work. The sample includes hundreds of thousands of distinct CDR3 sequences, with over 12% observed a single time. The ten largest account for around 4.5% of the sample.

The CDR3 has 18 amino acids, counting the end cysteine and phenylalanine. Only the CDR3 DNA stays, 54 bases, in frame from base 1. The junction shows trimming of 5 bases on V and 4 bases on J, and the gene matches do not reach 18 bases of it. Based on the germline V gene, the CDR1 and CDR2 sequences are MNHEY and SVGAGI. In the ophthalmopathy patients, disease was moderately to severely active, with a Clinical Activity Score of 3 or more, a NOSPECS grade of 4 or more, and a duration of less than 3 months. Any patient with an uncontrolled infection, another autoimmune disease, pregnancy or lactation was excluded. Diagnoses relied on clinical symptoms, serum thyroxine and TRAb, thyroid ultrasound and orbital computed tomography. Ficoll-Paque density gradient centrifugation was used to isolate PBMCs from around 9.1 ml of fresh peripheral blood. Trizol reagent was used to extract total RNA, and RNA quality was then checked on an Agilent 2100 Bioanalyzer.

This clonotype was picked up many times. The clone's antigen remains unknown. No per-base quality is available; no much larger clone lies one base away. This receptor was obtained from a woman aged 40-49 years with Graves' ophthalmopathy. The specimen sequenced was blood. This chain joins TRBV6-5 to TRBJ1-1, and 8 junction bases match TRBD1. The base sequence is TGTGCCAGCAGTCGGCGGGCAGGGGGCGGAGGGAAATTCACTGAAGCTTTCTTT. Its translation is CASSRRAGGGGKFTEAFF.